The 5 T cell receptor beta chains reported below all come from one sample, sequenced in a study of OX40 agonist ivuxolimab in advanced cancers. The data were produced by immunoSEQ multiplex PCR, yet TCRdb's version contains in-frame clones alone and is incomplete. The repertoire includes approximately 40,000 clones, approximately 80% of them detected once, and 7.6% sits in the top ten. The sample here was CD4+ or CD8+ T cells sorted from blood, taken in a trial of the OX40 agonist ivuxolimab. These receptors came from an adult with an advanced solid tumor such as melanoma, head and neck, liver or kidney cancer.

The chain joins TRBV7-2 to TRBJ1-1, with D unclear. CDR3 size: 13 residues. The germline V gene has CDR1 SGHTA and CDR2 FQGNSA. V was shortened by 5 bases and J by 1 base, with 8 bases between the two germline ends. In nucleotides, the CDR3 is TGTGCCAGCAGCAAAGACCCGAACACTGAAGCTTTCTTT. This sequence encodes CASSKDPNTEAFF. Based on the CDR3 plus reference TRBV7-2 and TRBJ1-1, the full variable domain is GAGVSQSPSNKVTEKGKDVELRCDPISGHTALYWYRQSLGQGLEFLIYFQGNSAPDKSGLPSDRFSAERTGGSVSTLTIQRTQQEDSAVYLCASSKDPNTEAFFGQGTRLTVV.

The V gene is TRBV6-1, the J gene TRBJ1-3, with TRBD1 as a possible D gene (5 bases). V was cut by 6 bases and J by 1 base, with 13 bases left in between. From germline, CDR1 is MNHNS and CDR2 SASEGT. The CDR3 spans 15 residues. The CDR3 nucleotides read TGTGCCAGCAGAGGGACGTCTGGTTCTGGAAACACCATATATTTT. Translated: CASRGTSGSGNTIYF.

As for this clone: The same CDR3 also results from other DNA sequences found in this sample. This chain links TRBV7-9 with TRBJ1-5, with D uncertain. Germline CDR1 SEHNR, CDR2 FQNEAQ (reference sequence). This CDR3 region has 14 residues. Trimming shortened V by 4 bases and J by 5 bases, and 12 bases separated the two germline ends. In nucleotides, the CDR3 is TGTGCCAGCAGCTCAGGCTTAAGAGATCAGCCCCAGCATTTT. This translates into CASSSGLRDQPQHF.

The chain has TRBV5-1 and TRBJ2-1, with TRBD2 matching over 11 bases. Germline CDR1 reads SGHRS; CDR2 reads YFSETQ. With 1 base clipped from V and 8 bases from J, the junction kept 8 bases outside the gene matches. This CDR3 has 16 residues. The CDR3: CASSLTSGSSLDEQFF. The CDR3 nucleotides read TGCGCCAGCAGCTTGACTAGCGGGAGCAGTCTGGATGAGCAGTTCTTC.

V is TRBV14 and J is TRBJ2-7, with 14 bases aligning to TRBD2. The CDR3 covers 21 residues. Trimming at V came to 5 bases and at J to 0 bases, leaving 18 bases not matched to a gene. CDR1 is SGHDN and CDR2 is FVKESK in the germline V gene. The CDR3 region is CASSTTKVGTSGRMSSYEQYF. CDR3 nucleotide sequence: TGTGCCAGCAGCACCACGAAAGTTGGGACTAGCGGGAGAATGTCCTCCTACGAGCAGTACTTC.